The T cell receptor beta chain under discussion was sequenced for a study of T cell responses to AZD1222 COVID-19 vaccine. Across the study: Investigators merged groups given second doses at roughly 4 or roughly 12 weeks.

Sequencing was performed with immunoSEQ multiplex PCR; in TCRdb, only in-frame clones are kept and a portion is missing. The sample includes around 140,000 clones, just over 90% of them seen just once. This CDR3 has 14 amino acids. V shed 8 bases, J shed 7 bases, and the junction held 10 bases outside the gene matches. Germline CDR1 MNHEY, CDR2 SMNVEV (reference sequence). Whole-study results and caveats: Among those given AZD1222, only five or six were seropositive at baseline. In a largely white British group with more females than males, clonal diversity was possibly underestimated.

On this clone: Its matching antigen is unknown.

The rearrangement uses TRBV27 and TRBJ1-5, with 8 positions matching TRBD1. The sequence derives from an adult in good health. Sequencing was performed on peripheral blood, taken on day 0 of AZD1222 vaccination. The CDR3 reads CASREQGAGQPQHF. CDR3 nucleotide sequence: TGTGCCAGCCGAGAGCAGGGGGCAGGGCAGCCCCAGCATTTT.